Listed below are T cell receptor beta chains from one sample, sequenced in a study of shared clonotypes between healthy human individuals. Only in-frame clones appear in the TCRdb table, and some are missing; sequencing was by immunoSEQ multiplex PCR. The repertoire consists of fewer than 400,000 clones, with roughly 70% occurring once and the leading ten covering under 13%. Sequencing was performed on memory CD4+ T cells sorted from blood. These receptors all come from a man aged 25-40 years in good health. Each CDR3 is given with its conserved first and last residue. Fields, in order: CDR3 length, D gene, J gene, V gene, clone size, CDR3 DNA, CDR3 protein. A D gene is named only where the DNA matches it firmly. Expanded clones are given a class, and other clones once, few, many or no size at all.

18,TRBD2,TRBJ2-2,TRBV9,.,TGTGCCAGCAGCGTAGGTAGGCACCCAGCGGGAAACACCGGGGAGCTGTTTTTT,CASSVGRHPAGNTGELFF
13,.,TRBJ2-5,TRBV7-8,.,TGTGCCAGCAGCTTAGTTCCCGGGGCAGCTCTGTACTTC,CASSLVPGAALYF
11,.,TRBJ2-3,TRBV7-2,.,TGTGCCAGCAGCTTTACGCCATGGGAGTATTTT,CASSFTPWEYF
17,TRBD2,TRBJ2-1,TRBV7-2,.,TGTGCCAGCAGCTCAACTAACCCCTGGCGGGAGGGCCCTGAGCAGTTCTTC,CASSSTNPWREGPEQFF
14,.,TRBJ1-1,TRBV4-2,.,TGTGCCAGCAGCCAAGTTCGACAGGCCTCTGAAGCTTTCTTT,CASSQVRQASEAFF
14,.,TRBJ2-6,TRBV5-1,few,TGCGCCAGCAGAGACAGCTCTGGGGCCAACGTCCTGACTTTC,CASRDSSGANVLTF
15,.,TRBJ1-4,TRBV5-1,.,TGCGCCAGCAGCTTGTTCGGGACGGAGAATGAAAAACTGTTTTTT,CASSLFGTENEKLFF
16,.,TRBJ1-1,TRBV6-5,.,TGTGCCAGCAGTTACTCCGGGGGTTCCATGAACACTGAAGCTTTCTTT,CASSYSGGSMNTEAFF
15,.,TRBJ2-1,TRBV27,few,TGTGCCAGCAGTTATAAACAGGGACCCTACAATGAGCAGTTCTTC,CASSYKQGPYNEQFF
16,TRBD2,TRBJ2-2,TRBV5-1,.,TGCGCCAGCAGCTCGGGACTAGGCCCGACCACCTGGGAGCTGTTTTTT,CASSSGLGPTTWELFF
18,TRBD2,TRBJ2-1,TRBV11-2,.,TGTGCCAGCAGCTTAAGGGCCCTAGCGGGAGGGTCCTACAATGAGCAGTTCTTC,CASSLRALAGGSYNEQFF
18,.,TRBJ2-4,TRBV27,once,TGTGCCAGCAGACCGGGACTCATAGAGACGCTAGCCAAAAACATTCAGTACTTC,CASRPGLIETLAKNIQYF
13,.,TRBJ2-7,TRBV4-3,.,TGCGCCAGCAGCCAAGGGTGGGCGGGGGAGCAGTACTTC,CASSQGWAGEQYF
14,.,TRBJ1-3,TRBV5-1,.,TGCGCCAGCAGCTCGGCAGGCGGAGGAAACACCATATATTTT,CASSSAGGGNTIYF
14,.,TRBJ1-4,TRBV28,.,TGTGCCAGTCTGGGGGGCGGCCGGCTTGAAAAACTGTTTTTT,CASLGGGRLEKLFF
14,.,TRBJ2-3,TRBV5-5,.,TGTGCCAGCAGCTTTTTCAGTCGAAGAGATACGCAGTATTTT,CASSFFSRRDTQYF
12,.,TRBJ1-2,TRBV7-2,.,TGTGCCAGCAGCTTTTCACTTGAGGGCTACACCTTC,CASSFSLEGYTF
12,.,TRBJ2-1,TRBV11-3,.,TGTGCCAGCAGCACGCAGGGGAATGAGCAGTTCTTC,CASSTQGNEQFF
13,.,TRBJ2-2,TRBV5-4,.,TGTGCCAGCAGCGGAGTGGGGACCGGGGAGCTGTTTTTT,CASSGVGTGELFF
14,.,TRBJ1-2,TRBV5-4,.,TGTGCCAGCATCGATATGAGGGGCGACTATGGCTACACCTTC,CASIDMRGDYGYTF
13,TRBD2,TRBJ2-3,TRBV5-1,.,TGCGCCAGCGAGCGGGAGGGCACAGATACGCAGTATTTT,CASEREGTDTQYF
20,.,TRBJ1-1,TRBV10-3,few,TGTGCCATCAGTGGTCAACCCGCGGGACACCATCTCCCAATGAACACTGAAGCTTTCTTT,CAISGQPAGHHLPMNTEAFF
13,TRBD1,TRBJ2-7,TRBV5-1,.,TGCGCCAGCAGCTGGGACAGGGCGAACGAGCAGTACTTC,CASSWDRANEQYF
15,.,TRBJ2-1,TRBV18,.,TGTGCCAGCTCACCACCGGCAGGACCCTACAATGAGCAGTTCTTC,CASSPPAGPYNEQFF
15,TRBD1,TRBJ1-2,TRBV2,.,TGTGCCAGCAGTTTCTCAGGACAGGGGGTAGTTGGCTACACCTTC,CASSFSGQGVVGYTF
14,.,TRBJ1-5,TRBV11-2,.,TGTGCCAGCAGCTTAGACCGGAGTGGTCAGCCCCAGCATTTT,CASSLDRSGQPQHF
15,.,TRBJ2-7,TRBV6-6,.,TGTGCCAGCAGTTATCTATCCTCCGGGACGGACGAGCAGTACTTC,CASSYLSSGTDEQYF
15,TRBD1,TRBJ2-7,TRBV2,.,TGTGCCAGCCTTGAAGGGGGCAGGTGGAAGGACGAGCAGTACTTC,CASLEGGRWKDEQYF
13,TRBD1,TRBJ2-3,TRBV5-6,.,TGTGCCAGCAGCCGACAGGGCCAAGATACGCAGTATTTT,CASSRQGQDTQYF
13,.,TRBJ2-7,TRBV27,.,TGTGCCAGCAGTTTATCGCGGAGATACGAGCAGTACTTC,CASSLSRRYEQYF
12,.,TRBJ1-2,TRBV5-1,.,TGTGCCAGCAGCTTTGGGAAGGGTGGCTACACCTTC,CASSFGKGGYTF
15,TRBD2,TRBJ2-7,TRBV6-1,few,TGTGCCAGCATAATTACGAGCGGGAGCTCCTACGAGCAGTACTTC,CASIITSGSSYEQYF
16,.,TRBJ2-3,TRBV5-6,few,TGTGCCAGCAGCTTGGCCCTCAGGGGAAGGGCAGATACGCAGTATTTT,CASSLALRGRADTQYF
15,TRBD2,TRBJ2-1,TRBV2,once,TGTGCCAGCAGTGAGAAGCGGGAGGTATACAATGAGCAGTTCTTC,CASSEKREVYNEQFF
16,TRBD2,TRBJ2-1,TRBV6-5,once,TGTGCCAGCAGTTACGCTAGCGGGGCCTCCTACAATGAGCAGTTCTTC,CASSYASGASYNEQFF
15,TRBD2,TRBJ2-1,TRBV29-1,.,TGCAGCGGGACGGTAGCGGGAGGGCCTTGGAATGAGCAGTTCTTC,CSGTVAGGPWNEQFF
14,.,TRBJ2-5,TRBV5-4,.,TGTGCCAGCACCCTAAGGGGGGGTAAAGAGACCCAGTACTTC,CASTLRGGKETQYF
11,.,TRBJ2-3,TRBV20-1,few,TGCAGTGCCCTATGGGAGGTTACGCAGTATTTT,CSALWEVTQYF
15,TRBD2,TRBJ2-1,TRBV13,.,TGTGCCAGCAGCCCGCAGCGACTAGCGGGGAATGAGCAGTTCTTC,CASSPQRLAGNEQFF
14,TRBD1,TRBJ2-5,TRBV9,.,TGTGCCAGCAGCGACACCGGGACAGATGGGACCCAGTACTTC,CASSDTGTDGTQYF
17,.,TRBJ2-5,TRBV6-1,.,TGTGCCAGCAGTGAAAGGGACGTAAGGGGGAGTCCGGAGACCCAGTACTTC,CASSERDVRGSPETQYF
13,.,TRBJ1-2,TRBV5-6,.,TGTGCCAGCAGCTTGGCCCCCTATGAGGGCTACACCTTC,CASSLAPYEGYTF
16,.,TRBJ1-2,TRBV5-1,.,TGCGCCAGCAGCTTCTCAAGCCGCACCGAACAGACTTCGGGTACCTTC,CASSFSSRTEQTSGTF
13,.,TRBJ2-1,TRBV5-4,.,TGTGCCAGCTCCAGGGTATCCTACAATGAGCAGTTCTTC,CASSRVSYNEQFF
11,.,TRBJ1-3,TRBV20-1,.,TGCAGTGTGCGGTCTGGAAACACCATATATTTT,CSVRSGNTIYF
14,TRBD1,TRBJ2-5,TRBV27,.,TGTGCCAGCAGTCCAAGGGGGCGCTTAGAGACCCAGTACTTC,CASSPRGRLETQYF
14,.,TRBJ2-7,TRBV4-3,few,TGCGCCAGCAGCCAAGATCCCACATCCTACGAGCAGTACTTC,CASSQDPTSYEQYF